This entry lists 26 T cell receptor beta chains sequenced from one sample in a study of T-cell reconstitution after alpha-beta-depleted transplantation in children. This sample's TCRbeta library carried unique molecular identifier barcodes. TCRdb re-called the PCR reads through MiXCR, storing one row per CDR3 protein. Here the sample spans 750,000 to 950,000 distinct CDR3 sequences, about 16% being singletons. The sample in question was PBMCs, mostly from graft donor cells, obtained 360 days after TCRalphabeta/CD19-depleted stem cell transplant. These receptors all stem from a male patient between 10 and 17 years old who had a stem cell transplant for acute lymphoblastic leukemia, so the T cells may come from the graft donor.

The sample holds many counts of this clonotype. The V call is TRBV29-1, the J call TRBJ1-1; weak D call: TRBD1 (5 bases). The CDR3 contains 14 residues. Deletions cut 2 bases from V and 2 bases from J, with 12 bases between. In germline, CDR1 is SQVTM, CDR2 ANQGSEA. The CDR3 loop reads CSVESRASNTEAFF. The CDR3 bases are TGCAGCGTTGAATCCAGGGCCTCTAACACTGAAGCTTTCTTT.

This clonotype was counted a few times. J is TRBJ1-4 and V is TRBV13, with unresolved D. The ends were cut back, 3 bases at V and 12 bases at J, with 14 bases in the middle. This CDR3 has 13 amino acids. Germline CDR1 is PRHDT and CDR2 is FYEKMQ (reference sequence). CDR3 DNA sequence: TGTGCCAGCAGCTTTTCCGGGGTGGAGGAACTGTTTTTT. It yields the protein CASSFSGVEELFF.

This clonotype was picked up many times. This chain connects TRBV29-1 to TRBJ1-1; D remains unclear. Deletions cut 4 bases from V and 1 base from J, with 19 bases between. The CDR3 runs to 16 residues. Germline-derived CDR1 and CDR2 are SQVTM and ANQGSEA. CDR3 loop: CSVVGPGEGWNTEAFF. The CDR3 DNA sequence: TGCAGCGTTGTCGGGCCAGGCGAAGGGTGGAACACTGAAGCTTTCTTT.

The V call is TRBV7-2, the J call TRBJ2-4, with D maybe TRBD1 (6 bases). The CDR3 runs 13 residues. V was cut by 1 base and J by 11 bases, with 12 bases left in between. Germline V CDR1 and CDR2: SGHTA, FQGNSA. The CDR3 coding sequence is TGTGCCAGCAGCTTAGGATTTGGGGGCTTTCAGTACTTC. It is translated as CASSLGFGGFQYF.

The CDR3 DNA reads TGTGCCAGCAGCTTACCCTGGGGGAGGGGCACAGATACGCAGTATTTT. Its translation: CASSLPWGRGTDTQYF. The chain combines TRBV7-9 with TRBJ2-3, with 7 nucleotides matching TRBD2. CDR3 length: 16 residues. V lost 2 bases to trimming and J lost 1 base; unmatched junction nucleotides: 6. From germline, CDR1 is SEHNR and CDR2 FQNEAQ (reference sequence). Full variable domain (outside the CDR3, taken from reference TRBV7-9 and TRBJ2-3): DTGVSQNPRHKITKRGQNVTFRCDPISEHNRLYWYRQTLGQGPEFLTYFQNEAQLEKSRLLSDRFSAERPKGSFSTLEIQRTEQGDSAMYLCASSLPWGRGTDTQYFGPGTRLTVL.

This clonotype was detected only a few times. J is TRBJ2-1 and V is TRBV7-8, with TRBD2 identical over 15 bases. Germline V gene sequence: CDR1 SGHVS, CDR2 FQNEAQ. The V segment lost 4 bases and the J segment 8 bases; nucleotides outside the gene matches: 6. The CDR3 spans 16 residues. The CDR3 reads CASSSGLAGGSYEQFF. In nucleotides, the CDR3 is TGTGCCAGCAGCTCCGGACTAGCGGGAGGGTCATATGAGCAGTTCTTC.

V is TRBV20-1 and J is TRBJ1-5; D uncertain. CDR3 length equals 11 residues. CDR1 is DFQATT, CDR2 SNEGSKA, per germline (reference sequence). Trimming shortened V by 2 bases and J by 10 bases, and 9 bases separated the two germline ends. The CDR3 protein is CSARLAGPQHF. The DNA for the CDR3 is TGCAGTGCTAGACTGGCCGGACCCCAGCATTTT.

The chain employs TRBV6-5 and TRBJ2-7; a possible D gene is TRBD1 (6 bases). The CDR3 consists of 14 residues. Per the germline V gene, CDR1 is MNHEY and CDR2 is SVGAGI. V lost 0 bases and J lost 7, with 13 bases in between. In DNA, the CDR3 is TGTGCCAGCAGTTACTCGACAGGTTTTGGGGAGCAGTACTTC. Translating it yields CASSYSTGFGEQYF.

This clonotype occurred a few times. DNA of the CDR3: TGTGCCAGCAGCTTAACCGGGACGCTTGCCTACAATGAGCAGTTCTTC. It codes for CASSLTGTLAYNEQFF. The J gene is TRBJ2-1, the V gene TRBV7-6; perhaps D is TRBD1 or TRBD2 (5 bases each). Germline lookup yields CDR1 SGHVS and CDR2 FNYEAQ. There are 16 residues in the CDR3. The V end was cut by 2 bases, the J end by 2 bases, with 13 bases between.

Note on this clonotype: One end of the junction does not line up with germline, which may come from a read error. The chain links TRBV12-3 or TRBV12-4 to TRBJ2-3, with D maybe TRBD1 (5 bases). The CDR3 is made up of 15 amino acids. CDR3 sequence: CAGSRAPRGTDTQYF. CDR3 in DNA: TGTGCCGGCAGTCGGGCTCCCAGGGGCACAGATACGCAGTATTTT.

The CDR3 here is CASSRQAGDEQYF. The CDR3 DNA follows: TGTGCCAGCAGCCGCCAAGCGGGGGACGAGCAGTACTTC. The rearrangement uses TRBV27 and TRBJ2-7; 8 bases match TRBD2. V trimming: 6 bases; J trimming: 5 bases; junction bases outside the gene matches: 6. CDR1 MNHEY and CDR2 SMNVEV come from the germline V gene (reference sequence). The CDR3 runs 13 residues.

The chain employs TRBV7-2 and TRBJ2-1; D remains ambiguous. Germline CDR1 is SGHTA and CDR2 is FQGNSA. Trimming took off 5 bases at V and 6 bases at J, with 11 bases between the two ends. This CDR3 has 13 residues. As DNA, the CDR3 is TGTGCCAGCAGCCGCTGGGGTATCAATGAGCAGTTCTTC. Translating gives CASSRWGINEQFF.

The chain uses TRBV28 and TRBJ1-1; D may be TRBD1 (6 bases). V gave up 5 bases and J gave up 1 base, with 11 bases separating them. CDR3 length: 14 amino acids. CDR1 is MDHEN, CDR2 SYDVKM, per germline. In DNA form, the CDR3 reads TGTGCCAGCAGTGCGGGGGGCGAGAACACTGAAGCTTTCTTT. This sequence encodes CASSAGGENTEAFF.

This clonotype was detected a few times. The chain couples TRBV11-1 to TRBJ2-2; perhaps TRBD1 as D (6 bases). This CDR3 comprises 16 residues. Germline loops: CDR1 SGHAT, CDR2 FQDESV (reference sequence). Trimming removed 0 bases at V and 0 bases at J, with 8 bases between. The CDR3 protein is CASSLATGTNTGELFF. Here the CDR3 DNA reads TGTGCCAGCAGCTTAGCAACAGGGACGAACACCGGGGAGCTGTTTTTT.

This clonotype was counted only a few times. The chain links TRBV7-9 to TRBJ2-5; 12 nucleotides line up with TRBD2. From germline, CDR1 is SEHNR and CDR2 FQNEAQ (reference sequence). V lost 5 bases, J lost 5 bases, and 9 bases stayed unmatched. The CDR3 contains 16 residues. CDR3 loop: CASSLRLAGERETQYF. In DNA, the CDR3 is TGTGCCAGCAGCCTCCGACTAGCGGGAGAGAGGGAGACCCAGTACTTC.

The chain carries TRBV14 and TRBJ2-7, with D maybe TRBD2 (5 bases). Trimming took off 0 bases at V and 6 bases at J, with 9 bases between the two ends. The CDR3 consists of 13 residues. CDR1 SGHDN and CDR2 FVKESK come from the germline V gene. The CDR3 DNA is TGTGCCAGCAGCCAAGAGAGAGGGTCCGAGCAGTACTTC. Translated: CASSQERGSEQYF.

The chain joins TRBV27 to TRBJ2-3, with unresolved D. The CDR3 spans 15 residues. The germline V and J ends were trimmed by 5 bases and 0 bases, with 12 bases remaining between them. Germline assignment: CDR1 MNHEY and CDR2 SMNVEV (reference sequence). The CDR3 sequence is CASSIGRISTDTQYF. The CDR3 coding sequence is TGTGCCAGCAGTATTGGACGGATTAGCACAGATACGCAGTATTTT.

The gene calls are TRBV6-5 and TRBJ1-1; no reliable D call. V was pared by 6 bases and J by 4 bases, with 15 bases between. Germline loops: CDR1 MNHEY, CDR2 SVGAGI. This CDR3 has 14 amino acids. The CDR3 spells CASRQIWGFTEAFF. The CDR3 bases are TGTGCCAGCAGACAGATTTGGGGATTCACTGAAGCTTTCTTT.

Points on this clonotype: A read error may account for a junction end that differs from germline. The V gene is TRBV12-3 or TRBV12-4, the J gene TRBJ2-2; tentative D call: TRBD2 (5 bases). This CDR3 region has 14 residues. In DNA, the CDR3 is TGTGCCAGTGACGGACTCTTGAACACCAGGGAGCTGTTTTTT. It translates to CASDGLLNTRELFF.

This clonotype showed up just a few times. The V and J genes are TRBV20-1 and TRBJ1-1; 10 nucleotides line up with TRBD1. The CDR3 runs 17 residues. The J segment lost 4 bases and the V segment lost 1 base, leaving 12 bases of the junction unmatched. Germline lookup yields CDR1 DFQATT and CDR2 SNEGSKA (reference sequence). The CDR3, as DNA: TGCAGTGCTAGAGTCCCCGGGACAGGGGTGCGAGGCACTGAAGCTTTCTTT. Translating it yields CSARVPGTGVRGTEAFF.

V and J are TRBV13 and TRBJ2-1; 7 bases line up with TRBD2. V lost 5 bases to trimming and J lost 6 bases; unmatched junction nucleotides: 10. CDR1 and CDR2 (germline): PRHDT, FYEKMQ (reference sequence). This CDR3 has 15 amino acids. The CDR3 region is CASSPSGNPLNEQFF. In DNA form, the CDR3 reads TGTGCCAGCAGCCCTAGCGGAAACCCCCTCAATGAGCAGTTCTTC. The whole variable domain, filled in from reference TRBV13 and TRBJ2-1, reads AAGVIQSPRHLIKEKRETATLKCYPIPRHDTVYWYQQGPGQDPQFLISFYEKMQSDKGSIPDRFSAQQFSDYHSELNMSSLELGDSALYFCASSPSGNPLNEQFFGPGTRLTVL.

This clonotype was found once. The chain carries TRBV11-2 and TRBJ2-1, with 7 bases lining up with TRBD1. This CDR3 contains 15 residues. J lost 4 bases, V lost 5 bases, and 8 bases had no gene match. Germline CDR1 and CDR2: SGHAT and FQNNGV. As DNA, the CDR3 is TGTGCCAGCAGCCTCCGGGACAGTCGGTACAATGAGCAGTTCTTC. Its translation is CASSLRDSRYNEQFF.

V gene TRBV4-1 combines with J gene TRBJ1-2; D is unclear. V lost 0 bases to trimming and J lost 3 bases, with 14 bases between them. Per germline, CDR1 MGHRA and CDR2 YSYEKL. This CDR3 comprises 16 residues. The CDR3 here is CASSQETDEIYYGYTF. The CDR3 DNA reads as TGCGCCAGCAGCCAAGAGACGGATGAAATATACTATGGCTACACCTTC.

The chain employs TRBV20-1 and TRBJ2-1; D is unclear. CDR1 and CDR2 from the germline V gene are DFQATT and SNEGSKA (reference sequence). This CDR3 spans 13 amino acids. Trimming cost V 3 bases and J 2 bases, with 8 bases left between them. The chain's CDR3 is CSARASPYNEQFF. In nucleotides, the CDR3 is TGCAGTGCTAGGGCTAGTCCCTACAATGAGCAGTTCTTC.

The J gene is TRBJ2-5, the V gene TRBV15; 13 bases agree with TRBD2. Unmatched junction bases numbered 7, after V lost 1 base and J lost 5 bases. CDR1 and CDR2 from the germline V gene are LNHNV and YYDKDF (reference sequence). This CDR3 is 17 amino acids long. The CDR3 protein is CATSRGTSGSWGETQYF. The CDR3 region has the DNA TGTGCCACCAGCAGAGGGACTAGCGGGAGTTGGGGTGAGACCCAGTACTTC.

The genes are TRBV5-5 and TRBJ2-3; 10 nucleotides align to TRBD2. Germline V CDR1 and CDR2: SGHKS, YYEKEE (reference sequence). Trimming removed 0 bases from V and 4 bases from J; junction bases left unmatched: 11. The CDR3 has 18 amino acids. Here the CDR3 reads CASSLVPAGGPEADTQYF. CDR3 nucleotide sequence: TGTGCCAGCAGCTTGGTCCCAGCGGGAGGGCCGGAGGCAGATACGCAGTATTTT.